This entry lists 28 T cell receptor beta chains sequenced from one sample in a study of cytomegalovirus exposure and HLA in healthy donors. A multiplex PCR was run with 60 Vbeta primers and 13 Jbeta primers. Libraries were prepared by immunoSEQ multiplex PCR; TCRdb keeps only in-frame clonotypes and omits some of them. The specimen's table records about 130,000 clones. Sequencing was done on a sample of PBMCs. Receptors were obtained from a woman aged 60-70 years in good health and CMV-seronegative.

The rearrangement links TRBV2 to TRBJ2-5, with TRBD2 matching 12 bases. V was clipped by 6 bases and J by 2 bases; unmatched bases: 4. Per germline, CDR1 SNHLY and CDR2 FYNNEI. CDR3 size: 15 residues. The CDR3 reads CASRGLAGRQETQYF. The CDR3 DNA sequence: TGTGCCAGCAGAGGACTAGCGGGGAGGCAAGAGACCCAGTACTTC.

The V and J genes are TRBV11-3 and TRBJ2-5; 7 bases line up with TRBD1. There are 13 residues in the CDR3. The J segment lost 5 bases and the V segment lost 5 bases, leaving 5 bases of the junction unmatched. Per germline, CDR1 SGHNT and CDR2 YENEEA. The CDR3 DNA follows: TGTGCCAGCAGCCTCGACAGGGAGGAGACCCAGTACTTC. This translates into CASSLDREETQYF.

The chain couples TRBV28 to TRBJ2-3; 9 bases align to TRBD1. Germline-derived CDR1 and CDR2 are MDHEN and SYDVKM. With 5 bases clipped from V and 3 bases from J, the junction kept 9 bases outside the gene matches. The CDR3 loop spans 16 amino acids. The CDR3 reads CASSPTGTGRTDTQYF. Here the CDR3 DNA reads TGTGCCAGCAGTCCCACAGGGACAGGGAGGACAGATACGCAGTATTTT.

CDR3 sequence (DNA): TGTGCCAGCAGCCAAGCACCAGGATGGGCTTTGAACACCGGGGAGCTGTTTTTT. Amino acids: CASSQAPGWALNTGELFF. The rearrangement joins TRBV4-2 to TRBJ2-2; D is uncertain. The CDR3 covers 18 residues. Germline-derived CDR1 and CDR2 are LGHNA and YNFKEQ. V was clipped by 1 base and J by 1 base, with 16 bases between them.

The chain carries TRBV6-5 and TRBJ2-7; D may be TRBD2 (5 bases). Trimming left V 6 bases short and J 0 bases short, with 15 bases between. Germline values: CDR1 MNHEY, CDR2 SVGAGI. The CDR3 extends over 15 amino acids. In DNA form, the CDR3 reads TGTGCCAGCAGCCCCGATACGGGGAGCTCCTACGAGCAGTACTTC. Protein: CASSPDTGSSYEQYF.

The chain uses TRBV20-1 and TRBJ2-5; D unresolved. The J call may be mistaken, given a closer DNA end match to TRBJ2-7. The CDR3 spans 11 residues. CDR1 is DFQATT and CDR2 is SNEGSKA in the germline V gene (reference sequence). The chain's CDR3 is CSASPNYEQYF. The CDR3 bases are TGCAGTGCTTCGCCAAACTACGAGCAGTACTTC.

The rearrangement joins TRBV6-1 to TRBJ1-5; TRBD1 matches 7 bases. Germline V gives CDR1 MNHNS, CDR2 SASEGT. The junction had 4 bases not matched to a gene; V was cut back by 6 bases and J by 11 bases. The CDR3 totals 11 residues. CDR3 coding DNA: TGTGCCAGCAGGCCGACAGGGACCCAGCATTTT. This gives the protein CASRPTGTQHF.

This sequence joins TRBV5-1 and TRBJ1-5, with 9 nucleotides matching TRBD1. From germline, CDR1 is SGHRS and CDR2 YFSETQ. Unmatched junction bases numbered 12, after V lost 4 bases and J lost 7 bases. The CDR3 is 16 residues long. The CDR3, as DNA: TGCGCCAGCAGCCGAGAACCTACAGGGGGCCGCCAGCCCCAGCATTTT. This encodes CASSREPTGGRQPQHF.

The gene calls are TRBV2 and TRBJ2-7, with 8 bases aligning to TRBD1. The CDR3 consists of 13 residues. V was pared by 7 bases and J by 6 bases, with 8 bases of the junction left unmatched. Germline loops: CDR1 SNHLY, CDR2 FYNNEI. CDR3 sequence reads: CASMADRVGEQYF. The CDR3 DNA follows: TGTGCCAGCATGGCGGACAGGGTCGGCGAGCAGTACTTC.

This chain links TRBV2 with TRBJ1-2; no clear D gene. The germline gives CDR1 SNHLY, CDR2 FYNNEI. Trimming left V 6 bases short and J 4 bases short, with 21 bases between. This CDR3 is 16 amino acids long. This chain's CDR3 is CASREPAERAFYGYTF. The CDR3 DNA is TGTGCCAGCAGGGAACCGGCCGAGAGGGCCTTCTATGGCTACACCTTC.

The CDR3 DNA is TGCGCCAGCAGCCAAGACCCAGGGTCATTCGCAGATACGCAGTATTTT. This translates into CASSQDPGSFADTQYF. This rearrangement joins TRBV4-1 to TRBJ2-3, with D perhaps matching TRBD1 (5 bases). Trimming left V 0 bases short and J 4 bases short, with 14 bases between. The germline CDR1 and CDR2 sequences are MGHRA and YSYEKL. This CDR3 has 16 amino acids.

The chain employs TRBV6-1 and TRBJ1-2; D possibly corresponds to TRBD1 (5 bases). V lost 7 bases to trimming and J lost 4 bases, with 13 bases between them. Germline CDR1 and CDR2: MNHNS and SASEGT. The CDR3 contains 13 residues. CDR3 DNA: TGTGCCAGCAACTCGGAGGGACCCTATGGCTACACCTTC. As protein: CASNSEGPYGYTF.

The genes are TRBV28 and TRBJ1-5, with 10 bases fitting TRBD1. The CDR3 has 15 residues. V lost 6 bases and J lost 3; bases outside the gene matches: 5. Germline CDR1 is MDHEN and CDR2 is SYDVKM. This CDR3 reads CASSLGQGINQPQHF. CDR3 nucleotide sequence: TGTGCCAGCAGCCTGGGACAGGGGATCAATCAGCCCCAGCATTTT. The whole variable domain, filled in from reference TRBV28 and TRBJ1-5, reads DVKVTQSSRYLVKRTGEKVFLECVQDMDHENMFWYRQDPGLGLRLIYFSYDVKMKEKGDIPEGYSVSREKKERFSLILESASTNQTSMYLCASSLGQGINQPQHFGDGTRLSIL.

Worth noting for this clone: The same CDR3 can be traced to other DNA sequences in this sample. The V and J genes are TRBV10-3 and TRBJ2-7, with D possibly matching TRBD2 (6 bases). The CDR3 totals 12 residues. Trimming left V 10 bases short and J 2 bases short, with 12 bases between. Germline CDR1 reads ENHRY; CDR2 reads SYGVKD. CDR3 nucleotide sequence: TGTGCCACCAAGACTAGTCCCTACGAGCAGTACTTC. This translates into CATKTSPYEQYF.

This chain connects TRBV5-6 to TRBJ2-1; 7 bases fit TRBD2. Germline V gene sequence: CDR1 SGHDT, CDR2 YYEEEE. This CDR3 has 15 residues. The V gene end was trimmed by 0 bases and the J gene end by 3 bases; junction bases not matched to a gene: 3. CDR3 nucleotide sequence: TGTGCCAGCAGCTTGGGTGGCGGGGGCTACAATGAGCAGTTCTTC. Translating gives CASSLGGGGYNEQFF. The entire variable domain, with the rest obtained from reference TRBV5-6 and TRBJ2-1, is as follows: DAGVTQSPTHLIKTRGQQVTLRCSPKSGHDTVSWYQQALGQGPQFIFQYYEEEERQRGNFPDRFSGHQFPNYSSELNVNALLLGDSALYLCASSLGGGGYNEQFFGPGTRLTVL.

CDR3 amino acids: CASSTGQGGEFF. CDR3 nucleotide sequence: TGTGCCAGCAGTACTGGACAGGGAGGTGAGTTCTTC. The chain carries TRBV27 and TRBJ2-1; 8 nucleotides line up with TRBD1. The junction had 8 bases not matched to a gene; V was cut back by 5 bases and J by 14 bases. Germline V gene sequence: CDR1 MNHEY, CDR2 SMNVEV (reference sequence). The CDR3 contains 12 residues.

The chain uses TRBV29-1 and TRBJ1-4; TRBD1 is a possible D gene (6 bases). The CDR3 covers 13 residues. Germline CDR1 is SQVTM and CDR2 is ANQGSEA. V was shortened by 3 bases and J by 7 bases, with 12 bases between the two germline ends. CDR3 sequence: CSVEGQGREKLFF. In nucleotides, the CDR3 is TGCAGCGTTGAGGGGCAGGGGCGTGAAAAACTGTTTTTT.

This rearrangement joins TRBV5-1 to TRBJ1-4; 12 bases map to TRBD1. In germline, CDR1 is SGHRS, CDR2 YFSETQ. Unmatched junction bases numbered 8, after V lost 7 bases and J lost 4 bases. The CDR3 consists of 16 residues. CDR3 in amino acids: CASRLGQGAGNEKLFF. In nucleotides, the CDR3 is TGCGCCAGCCGCCTGGGACAGGGGGCCGGTAATGAAAAACTGTTTTTT.

In nucleotides, the CDR3 is TGTGCCAGCAGCTTAGGGGGACAGATTAATGAAAAACTGTTTTTT. Its protein is CASSLGGQINEKLFF. The chain employs TRBV7-9 and TRBJ1-4; 7 bases are shared with TRBD1. Germline-derived CDR1 and CDR2 are SEHNR and FQNEAQ (reference sequence). Trimming took 1 base from V and 4 from J; bases not matched to a gene: 3. This CDR3 is 15 amino acids long.

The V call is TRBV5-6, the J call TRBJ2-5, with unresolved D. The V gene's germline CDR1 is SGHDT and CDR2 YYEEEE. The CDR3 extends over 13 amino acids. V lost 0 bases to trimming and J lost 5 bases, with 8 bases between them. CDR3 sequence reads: CASSLGGTETQYF. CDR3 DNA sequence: TGTGCCAGCAGCTTGGGAGGTACGGAGACCCAGTACTTC.

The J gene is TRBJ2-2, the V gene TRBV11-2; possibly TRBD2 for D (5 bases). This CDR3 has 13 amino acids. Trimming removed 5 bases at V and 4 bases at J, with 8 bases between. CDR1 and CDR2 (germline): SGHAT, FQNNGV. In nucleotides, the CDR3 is TGTGCCAGCAGCCCTCGGGGCACCGGGGAGCTGTTTTTT. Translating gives CASSPRGTGELFF.

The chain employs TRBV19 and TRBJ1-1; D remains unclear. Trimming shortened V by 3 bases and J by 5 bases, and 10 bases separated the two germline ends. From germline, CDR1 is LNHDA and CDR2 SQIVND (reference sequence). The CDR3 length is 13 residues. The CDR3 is CASSISYETEAFF. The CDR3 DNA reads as TGTGCCAGTAGTATTAGTTATGAGACTGAAGCTTTCTTT.

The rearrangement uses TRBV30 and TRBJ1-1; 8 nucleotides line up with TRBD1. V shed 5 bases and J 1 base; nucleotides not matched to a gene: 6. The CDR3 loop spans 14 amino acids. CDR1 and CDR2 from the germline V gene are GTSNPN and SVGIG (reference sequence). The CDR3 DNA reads TGTGCCTGGTGTACAGGGGGTAAGAACACTGAAGCTTTCTTT. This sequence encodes CAWCTGGKNTEAFF.

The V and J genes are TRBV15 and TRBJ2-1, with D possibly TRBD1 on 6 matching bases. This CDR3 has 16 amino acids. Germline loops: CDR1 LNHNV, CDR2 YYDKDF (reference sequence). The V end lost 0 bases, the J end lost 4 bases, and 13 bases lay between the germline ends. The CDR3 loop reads CATSRDRGFRYNEQFF. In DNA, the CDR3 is TGTGCCACCAGCAGAGACAGGGGATTCCGATACAATGAGCAGTTCTTC.

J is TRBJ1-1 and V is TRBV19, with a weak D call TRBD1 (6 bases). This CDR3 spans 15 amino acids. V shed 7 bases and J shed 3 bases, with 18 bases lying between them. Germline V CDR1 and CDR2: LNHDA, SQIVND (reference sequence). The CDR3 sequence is CASKDSLALHTEAFF. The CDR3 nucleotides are TGTGCCAGTAAGGACAGTCTTGCTCTTCACACTGAAGCTTTCTTT.

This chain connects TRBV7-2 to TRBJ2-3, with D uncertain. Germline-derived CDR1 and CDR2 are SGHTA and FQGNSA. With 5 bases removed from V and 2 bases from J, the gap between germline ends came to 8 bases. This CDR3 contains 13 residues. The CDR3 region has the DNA TGTGCCAGCAGCCCAGACTCCACAGATACGCAGTATTTT. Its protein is CASSPDSTDTQYF.

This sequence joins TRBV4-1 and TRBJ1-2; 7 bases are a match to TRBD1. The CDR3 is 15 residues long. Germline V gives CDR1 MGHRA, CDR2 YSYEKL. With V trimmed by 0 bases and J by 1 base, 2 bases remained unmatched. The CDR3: CASSQEGQDNYGYTF. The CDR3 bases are TGCGCCAGCAGCCAAGAAGGACAGGATAACTATGGCTACACCTTC.

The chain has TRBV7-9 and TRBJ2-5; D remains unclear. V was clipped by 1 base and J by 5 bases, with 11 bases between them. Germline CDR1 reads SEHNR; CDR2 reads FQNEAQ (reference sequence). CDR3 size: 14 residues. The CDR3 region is CASSLGSSVETQYF. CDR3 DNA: TGTGCCAGCAGCTTAGGTTCCAGCGTGGAGACCCAGTACTTC.